The 19 T cell receptor beta chains listed next were all sequenced from one sample in a study of blood T cell repertoires in COVID-19. Clones were read by immunoSEQ multiplex PCR, and TCRdb kept only the in-frame ones, dropping some. The sample has under 80,000 clones, more than 75% seen once. Sample: peripheral blood. All receptors come from a human donor in a cohort sampled during active COVID-19.

This chain joins TRBV6-2 or TRBV6-3 and TRBJ1-5, with 7 bases lining up with TRBD1. J was trimmed by 3 bases and V by 5 bases; bases with no gene match: 7. The germline CDR1 and CDR2 sequences are MNHEY and SVGEGT. The CDR3 totals 15 residues. Here the CDR3 reads CASSTGQVHNQPQHF. Written as DNA, the CDR3 is TGTGCCAGCAGTACAGGACAGGTGCACAATCAGCCCCAGCATTTT.

The chain couples TRBV29-1 to TRBJ1-2; D perhaps matches TRBD1 (5 bases). V was pared by 0 bases and J by 6 bases, with 14 bases between. Germline CDR1 reads SQVTM; CDR2 reads ANQGSEA. This CDR3 is 14 amino acids long. This CDR3 reads CSVEDPPGRNGYTF. As DNA, the CDR3 is TGCAGCGTTGAAGACCCCCCAGGGAGGAATGGCTACACCTTC.

V gene TRBV28 combines with J gene TRBJ2-1, with TRBD1 matching 9 bases. Germline V gene sequence: CDR1 MDHEN, CDR2 SYDVKM. The CDR3 is 15 amino acids. J was trimmed by 5 bases and V by 7 bases; bases with no gene match: 9. The CDR3 here is CASNAPGQGDNEQFF. CDR3 nucleotide sequence: TGTGCCAGCAACGCGCCGGGACAGGGAGACAATGAGCAGTTCTTC.

V and J are TRBV5-1 and TRBJ1-2; no definite D call. CDR3 length equals 13 residues. CDR1 is SGHRS and CDR2 is YFSETQ in the germline V gene. The V and J ends lost 1 base and 8 bases respectively, with 12 bases between them. CDR3 region: CASSLSGGEGYTF. The CDR3 nucleotides read TGCGCCAGCAGCTTGTCAGGTGGGGAGGGCTACACCTTC.

This clone was picked up one time. The V gene is TRBV29-1, the J gene TRBJ2-5; TRBD2 aligns across 9 bases. CDR1 and CDR2 from the germline V gene are SQVTM and ANQGSEA. The V and J ends lost 7 bases and 1 base, in that order; junction bases with no gene match: 7. This CDR3 has 14 residues. CDR3 sequence (DNA): TGCAGCGCCATTCTAGCGGGATTCCAAGAGACCCAGTACTTC. Protein: CSAILAGFQETQYF.

This clone was found a few times. The chain combines TRBV7-8 with TRBJ2-7, with 8 nucleotides matching TRBD1. The CDR3 covers 18 residues. Trimming removed 4 bases from V and 1 base from J; junction bases left unmatched: 15. Germline CDR1 reads SGHVS; CDR2 reads FQNEAQ. CDR3 loop: CASSSPITGTGNSYEQYF. In nucleotides, the CDR3 is TGTGCCAGCAGCTCCCCGATAACCGGGACAGGTAATTCCTACGAGCAGTACTTC.

The rearrangement joins TRBV28 to TRBJ1-2; D is perhaps TRBD1 (6 bases). This CDR3 has 14 amino acids. Per the germline V gene, CDR1 is MDHEN and CDR2 is SYDVKM. The V gene lost 5 bases and the J gene lost 6 bases, with 16 bases spanning the gap. The CDR3 protein is CASSGAGGRDGYTF. CDR3 sequence (DNA): TGTGCCAGCAGTGGCGCCGGGGGGCGGGATGGCTACACCTTC.

The V gene is TRBV5-8, the J gene TRBJ2-7; D might be TRBD1 (5 bases). The CDR3 length is 13 residues. Trimming removed 8 bases from V and 1 base from J, with 13 bases in between. Germline loops: CDR1 SGHTS, CDR2 YDEGEE. The CDR3 is CASSDRLSYEQYV. Written as DNA, the CDR3 is TGTGCCAGTTCAGACAGACTTTCCTACGAGCAGTACGTC.

The chain joins TRBV27 to TRBJ2-5; TRBD1 agrees at 11 bases. Trimming removed 5 bases from V and 0 bases from J; junction bases left unmatched: 5. Germline V gene sequence: CDR1 MNHEY, CDR2 SMNVEV (reference sequence). The CDR3 extends over 16 amino acids. In DNA, the CDR3 is TGTGCCAGCAGTCCGCGGACAGGGGGCTACCAAGAGACCCAGTACTTC. Translation: CASSPRTGGYQETQYF.

The chain has TRBV5-4 and TRBJ2-1; 9 nucleotides line up with TRBD2. Germline V gives CDR1 SGHNT, CDR2 YYREEE (reference sequence). The V gene end was trimmed by 5 bases and the J gene end by 3 bases; junction bases not matched to a gene: 3. CDR3 size: 14 residues. The CDR3 loop reads CASRRGGSYNEQFF. The CDR3 DNA sequence: TGTGCCAGCAGGCGGGGGGGAAGCTACAATGAGCAGTTCTTC.

This clone was detected only once. The V gene is TRBV5-4, the J gene TRBJ2-5, with TRBD2 identical over 10 bases. Germline trimming cut 0 bases from V and 9 bases from J; bases unmatched to any gene: 8. Germline values: CDR1 SGHNT, CDR2 YYREEE (reference sequence). The CDR3 is made up of 15 amino acids. CDR3 DNA: TGTGCCAGCAGCTTGGTTAGCGGGGGGCCCGAGTCCCAGTACTTC. Amino acid sequence: CASSLVSGGPESQYF.

This clone showed up just once. CDR3 sequence (DNA): TGTGCCAGCAGTTTAGCAGCCGGGACAAGGAATCAGCCCCAGCATTTT. It encodes CASSLAAGTRNQPQHF. V is TRBV28 and J is TRBJ1-5; D may be TRBD1 (6 bases). V was clipped by 2 bases and J by 4 bases, with 15 bases between them. CDR3 length: 16 amino acids. Germline loops: CDR1 MDHEN, CDR2 SYDVKM.

The chain has TRBV11-3 and TRBJ1-6; 10 bases are a match to TRBD1. Germline CDR1 and CDR2: SGHNT and YENEEA. CDR3 length: 13 residues. J lost 10 bases, V lost 5 bases, and 2 bases had no gene match. CDR3 sequence: CASSGTGDSPLHF. DNA of the CDR3: TGTGCCAGCAGCGGGACAGGGGACTCACCCCTCCACTTT. Supplemented by reference TRBV11-3 and TRBJ1-6, the full variable domain reads EAGVVQSPRYKIIEKKQPVAFWCNPISGHNTLYWYLQNLGQGPELLIRYENEEAVDDSQLPKDRFSAERLKGVDSTLKIQPAELGDSAVYLCASSGTGDSPLHFGNGTRLTVT.

This rearrangement joins TRBV7-8 to TRBJ1-2, with a tentative D call TRBD1 (5 bases). V was cut by 1 base and J by 7 bases, with 16 bases left in between. CDR1 is SGHVS, CDR2 FQNEAQ, per germline. The CDR3 consists of 15 residues. The DNA of the CDR3 is TGTGCCAGCAGCTTAGAGGGCAGGGCACGGGCTGGCTACACCTTC. Protein product: CASSLEGRARAGYTF.

The chain uses TRBV13 and TRBJ2-3, with 11 bases lining up with TRBD2. CDR3 length: 19 amino acids. In germline, CDR1 is PRHDT, CDR2 FYEKMQ (reference sequence). V trimming: 3 bases; J trimming: 2 bases; junction bases outside the gene matches: 13. CDR3 DNA: TGTGCCAGCAGCTTGATTGGACACGTACTAGCGGGAGTCACAGATACGCAGTATTTT. Amino acid sequence: CASSLIGHVLAGVTDTQYF.

The chain carries TRBV6-5 and TRBJ1-4; maybe TRBD1 (6 bases). This CDR3 is built from 15 residues. CDR1 is MNHEY, CDR2 SVGAGI, per germline. The germline V and J ends were trimmed by 6 bases and 8 bases, with 19 bases remaining between them. The CDR3 DNA follows: TGTGCCAGCAGCGGCCCCGCGGGAGGGGGGGAAAAACTGTTTTTT. Encoded protein: CASSGPAGGGEKLFF.

Only a few counts were recorded for this clone. This CDR3 is CATSQSGRELDTQYF. The CDR3 DNA follows: TGTGCCACCAGTCAATCAGGGCGGGAACTAGATACGCAGTATTTT. The chain has TRBV24-1 and TRBJ2-3; perhaps TRBD2 as D (6 bases). In germline, CDR1 is KGHDR, CDR2 SFDVKD. V was cut by 6 bases and J by 5 bases, with 17 bases left in between. The CDR3 totals 15 residues.

This clone came up a few times. The chain has TRBV6-8 and TRBJ2-2, with 10 bases identical to TRBD1. This CDR3 region has 16 residues. The germline CDR1 and CDR2 sequences are MNHGY and SAAAGT. The junction had 0 bases not matched to a gene; V was cut back by 2 bases and J by 0 bases. The CDR3 loop reads CASSYGQGANTGELFF. The CDR3 DNA follows: TGTGCCAGCAGTTACGGACAGGGGGCGAACACCGGGGAGCTGTTTTTT.

The chain couples TRBV7-2 to TRBJ1-2, with TRBD1 identical over 8 bases. The CDR3 contains 16 residues. Germline loops: CDR1 SGHTA, CDR2 FQGNSA. Trimming at V came to 5 bases and at J to 5 bases, leaving 13 bases not matched to a gene. CDR3 bases: TGTGCCAGCAGCCCGAGCCTAAACAGGGGGAGGTATGGCTACACCTTC. It yields the protein CASSPSLNRGRYGYTF.